This TCR beta chain came from a study of blood T cell repertoires in COVID-19. Study summary: Whether acute or convalescent, the COVID-19 samples came from the United States, Italy and Spain. T cells, B-cell-depleted T cells, or PBMCs provided the cDNA or gDNA that served as material.

In the source study's methods: Reference gene primer amplification gave nucleated cell count estimates. The repertoire was sequenced with immunoSEQ multiplex PCR; TCRdb's copy has only in-frame clones and lacks some. V and J calls and clone size follow that table, whereas D and trimming were derived from the DNA. The sample consists of about 160,000 clones, approximately 88% of them appearing once. The CDR3 runs to 12 residues. The ends were cut back, 3 bases at V and 4 bases at J, with 6 bases in the middle. The germline V gene encodes CDR1 MNHEY and CDR2 SMNVEV (reference sequence). This chain links TRBV27 with TRBJ1-1; D not resolved. This TCR was sampled from an older woman with acute or convalescent COVID-19. What was sequenced was peripheral blood. DNA of the CDR3: TGTGCCAGCAGTTTGCCAGGCACTGAAGCTTTCTTT. Residues: CASSLPGTEAFF.